This T cell receptor (beta chain) comes out of a study of shared clonotypes between healthy human individuals. Naive CD8 cells comprised CD45RO-negative, CCR7-positively selected cells, excluding terminally differentiated effector memory CD45RA+ cells. Deep-level running was used for the assay. Generated by immunoSEQ multiplex PCR, the TCRdb table keeps only in-frame clones and is missing some. This table has over 2,000,000 clones, over 85% appearing once. This CDR3 has 16 amino acids. The V end lost 3 bases, the J end lost 1 base, and 14 bases lay between the germline ends. Germline CDR1 is SGHNT and CDR2 is YYREEE (reference sequence).

The sample taken for sequencing was naive CD8+ T cells from PBMCs. This chain links TRBV5-4 with TRBJ1-5; tentative D call: TRBD1 (5 bases). This TCR was recovered from a man aged 18 to 35 in good health. Some clones in this sample may be carry-over from other donors' samples. The CDR3 here is CASSYAGNSSNQPQHF. The CDR3 nucleotides read TGTGCCAGCAGCTACGCAGGGAATTCGAGCAATCAGCCCCAGCATTTT.